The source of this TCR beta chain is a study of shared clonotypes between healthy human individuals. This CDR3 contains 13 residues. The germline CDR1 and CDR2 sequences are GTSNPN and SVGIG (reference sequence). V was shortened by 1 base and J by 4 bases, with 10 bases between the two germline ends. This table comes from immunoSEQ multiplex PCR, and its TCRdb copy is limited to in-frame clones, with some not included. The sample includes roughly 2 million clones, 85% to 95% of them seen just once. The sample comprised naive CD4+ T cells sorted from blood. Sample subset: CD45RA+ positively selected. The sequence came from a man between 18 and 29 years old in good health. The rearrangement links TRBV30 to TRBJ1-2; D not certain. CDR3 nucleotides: TGTGCCTGGAGTGGAGACATTGGCTATGGCTACACCTTC. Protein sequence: CAWSGDIGYGYTF. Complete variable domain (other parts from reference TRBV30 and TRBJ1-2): SQTIHQWPATLVQPVGSPLSLECTVEGTSNPNLYWYRQAAGRGLQLLFYSVGIGQISSEVPQNLSASRPQDRQFILSSKKLLLSDSGFYLCAWSGDIGYGYTFGSGTRLTVV.